The 2 T cell receptor beta chains reported below all come from one sample, sequenced in a study of T-cell reconstitution after alpha-beta-depleted transplantation in children (dated by TCRdb to the mid-2010s). The library came from PCR. The sequencer was an Illumina HiSeq 2500. TCR libraries were prepared with molecular barcoding, using unique molecular identifiers to normalize TCRbeta repertoire quantification. TCRdb reprocessing: public reads trimmed at Q25 with fastp, clones called with MiXCR, in-frame beta chains kept. For every CDR3 protein sequence, its rows merge into one entry that carries the most common genes and DNA. This sample has 440,000 or so distinct CDR3 sequences in its table, and around two fifths of those were observed once. Together, the top ten hold 27% of the sample. The sample's treatment or condition label, decoded: allogeneic hematopoietic cell transplantation with graft depleted of TCRalphabeta T cells and CD19 B cells.

This specimen was PBMCs, taken before TCRalphabeta/CD19-depleted stem cell transplant. The receptors stem from a girl aged 2 to 10 with aplastic anemia, due to receive a stem cell transplant.

About this clonotype itself: A junction end diverges from the germline sequence, so it may reflect a read error. This chain uses TRBV20-1 with TRBJ1-4; D is uncertain. The CDR3 is 13 residues long. The V gene's germline CDR1 is DFQATT and CDR2 SNEGSKA (reference sequence). The CDR3: CSARGQLNEKLFF. CDR3 nucleotide sequence: TGCAGTGCGAGAGGGCAGCTTAATGAAAAACTGTTTTTT.

The gene calls are TRBV6-2 or TRBV6-3 and TRBJ2-3, with D possibly matching TRBD1 (6 bases). The CDR3 loop spans 15 amino acids. The V and J ends lost 5 bases and 0 bases respectively, with 12 bases between them. Per germline, CDR1 MNHEY and CDR2 SVGEGT. In DNA, the CDR3 is TGTGCCAGCAGTCCGGACAGTCCGAGCACAGATACGCAGTATTTT. It yields the protein CASSPDSPSTDTQYF.